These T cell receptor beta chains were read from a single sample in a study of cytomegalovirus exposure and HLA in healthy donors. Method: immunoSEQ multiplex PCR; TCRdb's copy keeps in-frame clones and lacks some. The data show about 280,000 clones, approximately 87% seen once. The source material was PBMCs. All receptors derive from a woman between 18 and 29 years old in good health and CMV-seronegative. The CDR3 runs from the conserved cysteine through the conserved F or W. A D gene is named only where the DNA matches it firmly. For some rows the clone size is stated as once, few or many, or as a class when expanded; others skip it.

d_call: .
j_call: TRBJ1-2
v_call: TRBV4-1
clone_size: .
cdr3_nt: TGCGCCAGCAGCCAATTGAGAGCAACTAACTATGGCTACACCTTC
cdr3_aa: CASSQLRATNYGYTF

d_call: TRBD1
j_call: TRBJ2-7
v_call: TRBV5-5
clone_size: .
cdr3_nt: TGTGCCAGCAGCTTACTTGGACAGGCCTCCTACGAGCAGTACTTC
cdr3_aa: CASSLLGQASYEQYF

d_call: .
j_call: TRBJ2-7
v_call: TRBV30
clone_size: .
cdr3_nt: TGTGCCTGGAGTAATATCGACGAGCAGTACTTC
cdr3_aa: CAWSNIDEQYF

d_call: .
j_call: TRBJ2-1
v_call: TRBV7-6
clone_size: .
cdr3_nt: TGTGCCAGCAGCTTAACAGACAATGAGCAGTTCTTC
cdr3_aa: CASSLTDNEQFF

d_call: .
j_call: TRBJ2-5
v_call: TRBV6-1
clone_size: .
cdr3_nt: TGTGCCAGCAGAACCCAGGAGACCCAGTACTTC
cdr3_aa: CASRTQETQYF

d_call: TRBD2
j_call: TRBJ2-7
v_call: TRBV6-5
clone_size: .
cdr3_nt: TGTGCCAGCAGCGTGGGGGAGGGCTCCTACGAGCAGTACTTC
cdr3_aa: CASSVGEGSYEQYF

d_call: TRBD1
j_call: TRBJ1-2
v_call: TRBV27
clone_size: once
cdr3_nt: TGTGCCAGCAGTTTGGGGCAGGGGGCGCGCGGCTACACCTTC
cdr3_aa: CASSLGQGARGYTF

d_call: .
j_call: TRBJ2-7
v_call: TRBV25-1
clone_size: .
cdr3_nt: TGTGCCAGCAGTGGTAGGGGGATATCTCTCTACGAGCAGTACTTC
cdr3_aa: CASSGRGISLYEQYF

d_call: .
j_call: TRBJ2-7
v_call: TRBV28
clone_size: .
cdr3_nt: TGTGCCAGCAGTTTAGGTAGTCGGTGGGACTCATCTACCTACGAGCAGTACTTC
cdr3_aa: CASSLGSRWDSSTYEQYF

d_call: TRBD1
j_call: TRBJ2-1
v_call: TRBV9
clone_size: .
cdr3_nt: TGTGCCAGCAGCGATGGGCCGTCGGACAGGACGTACAATGAGCAGTTCTTC
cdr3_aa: CASSDGPSDRTYNEQFF

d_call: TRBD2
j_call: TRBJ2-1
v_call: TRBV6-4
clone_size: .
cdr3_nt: TGTGCCAGCAGTGGGGGGGGAAGCGGGAGTGATGAGCAGTTCTTC
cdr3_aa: CASSGGGSGSDEQFF

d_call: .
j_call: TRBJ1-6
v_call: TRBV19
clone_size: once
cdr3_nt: TGTGCCAGTGGACAGTTTGGGAGTTCACCCCTCCACTTT
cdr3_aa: CASGQFGSSPLHF

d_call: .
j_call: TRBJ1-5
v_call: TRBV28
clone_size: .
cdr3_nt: TGTGCCAGCAGCGCCGGGATGGAGTTAAGCAATCAGCCCCAGCATTTT
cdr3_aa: CASSAGMELSNQPQHF

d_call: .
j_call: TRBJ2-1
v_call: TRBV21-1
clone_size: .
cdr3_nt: TGTGCCAGCAGAAAAACCCTGGAAGTAGCTTTAACCCATGAGCAGTTCTTC
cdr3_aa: CASRKTLEVALTHEQFF

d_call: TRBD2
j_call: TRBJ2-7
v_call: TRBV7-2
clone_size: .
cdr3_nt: TGTGCCAGCAGCCACGGACTAGCGGGAGGGACGAAGGACTACGAGCAGTACTTC
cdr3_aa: CASSHGLAGGTKDYEQYF

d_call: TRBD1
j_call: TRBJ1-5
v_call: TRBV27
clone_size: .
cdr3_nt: TGTGCCAGCAGTTTTAGCGACAGGGCTCATCAGCCCCAGCATTTT
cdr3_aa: CASSFSDRAHQPQHF

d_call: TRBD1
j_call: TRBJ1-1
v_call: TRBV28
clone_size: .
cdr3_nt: TGTGCCAGCAGTACCCTCCAGGGGGCTCTTTTCGAAGCTTTCTTT
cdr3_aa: CASSTLQGALFEAFF

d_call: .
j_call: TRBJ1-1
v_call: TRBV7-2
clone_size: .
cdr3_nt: TGTGCCAGCAGCTTATTCCCCTGGGGGGAGAGAGCTGAAGCTTTCTTT
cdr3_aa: CASSLFPWGERAEAFF

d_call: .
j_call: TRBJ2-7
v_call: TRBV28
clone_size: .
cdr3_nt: TGTGCCAGCAGCTTACGGACCAGGGGATACGAGCAGTACTTC
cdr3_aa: CASSLRTRGYEQYF

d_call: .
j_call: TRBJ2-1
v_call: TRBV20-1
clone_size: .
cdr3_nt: TGCAGTGCTAGAGGGGCTAATGAGCAGTTCTTC
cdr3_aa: CSARGANEQFF

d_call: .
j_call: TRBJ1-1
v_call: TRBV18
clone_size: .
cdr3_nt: TGTGCCAGCTCACTCAGGGCCGGAAACACTGAAGCTTTCTTT
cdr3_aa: CASSLRAGNTEAFF

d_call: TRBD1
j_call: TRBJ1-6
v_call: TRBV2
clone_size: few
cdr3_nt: TGTGCCAGCACAGAAGGGACAGCCTATAATTCACCCCTCCACTTT
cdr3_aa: CASTEGTAYNSPLHF

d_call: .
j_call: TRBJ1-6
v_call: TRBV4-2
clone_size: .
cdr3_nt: TGTGCCAGCAGCCATGGCAGCGTCCAGCGTAATTCACCCCTCCACTTT
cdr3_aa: CASSHGSVQRNSPLHF

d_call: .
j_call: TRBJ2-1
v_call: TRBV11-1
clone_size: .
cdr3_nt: TGTGCCAGCAGCTTAGACGGGAATGAGCAGTTCTTC
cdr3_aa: CASSLDGNEQFF

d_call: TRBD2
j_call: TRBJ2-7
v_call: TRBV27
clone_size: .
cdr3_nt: TGTGCCAGCAGAGCGGGAGGGCCTTGGGAGCAGTACTTC
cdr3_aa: CASRAGGPWEQYF

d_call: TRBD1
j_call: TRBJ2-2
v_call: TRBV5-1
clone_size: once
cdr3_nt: TGCGCCAGCAGCTTACCCTCCGGGGACAGGGGGCCACCTCTACCCAACACCGGGGAGCTGTTTTTT
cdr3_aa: CASSLPSGDRGPPLPNTGELFF

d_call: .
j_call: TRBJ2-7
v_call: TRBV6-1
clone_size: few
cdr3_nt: TGTGCCAGCAGTCCCATACAGGGAAGCGGCGAGCAGTACTTC
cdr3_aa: CASSPIQGSGEQYF

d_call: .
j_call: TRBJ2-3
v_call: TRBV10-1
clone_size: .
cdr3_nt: TGCGCCAGCAGTGAGGGTGGAGGTGGGCAGTATTTT
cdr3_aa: CASSEGGGGQYF

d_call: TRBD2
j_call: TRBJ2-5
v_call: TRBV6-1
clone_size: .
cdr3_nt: TGTGCCATCGGGGGGAACCTGATTGGGACCCAGTACTTC
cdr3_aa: CAIGGNLIGTQYF

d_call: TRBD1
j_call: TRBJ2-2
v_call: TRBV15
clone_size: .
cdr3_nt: TGTGCCACCAGCAGAGGAGGGACAGGGAGCACCGGGGAGCTGTTTTTT
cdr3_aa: CATSRGGTGSTGELFF

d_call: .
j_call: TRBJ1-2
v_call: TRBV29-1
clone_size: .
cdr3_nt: TGCAGCGTTCAGGGTGGGTATGGCTACACCTTC
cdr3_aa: CSVQGGYGYTF

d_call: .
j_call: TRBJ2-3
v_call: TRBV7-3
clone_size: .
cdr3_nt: TGTGCCAGCAGCTTACTTCTGACAGATACGCAGTATTTT
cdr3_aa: CASSLLLTDTQYF

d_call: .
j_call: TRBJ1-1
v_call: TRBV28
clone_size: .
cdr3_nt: TGTGCCAGCAGTCTCGCCACGGGAGAAGCTTTCTTT
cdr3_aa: CASSLATGEAFF

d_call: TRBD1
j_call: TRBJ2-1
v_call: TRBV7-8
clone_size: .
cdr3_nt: TGTGCCAGCAGCTTAGAACAGGGGGCGAAGAATGAGCAGTTCTTC
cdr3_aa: CASSLEQGAKNEQFF

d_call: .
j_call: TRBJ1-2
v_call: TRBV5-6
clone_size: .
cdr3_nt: TGTGCCAGCAGCTTGTCAGGGTCTGACTATGGCTACACCTTC
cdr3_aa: CASSLSGSDYGYTF

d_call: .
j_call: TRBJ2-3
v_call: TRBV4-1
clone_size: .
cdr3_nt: TGCGCCAGCAGCCAAGTTGGGGGCCCTGATACGCAGTATTTT
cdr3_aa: CASSQVGGPDTQYF

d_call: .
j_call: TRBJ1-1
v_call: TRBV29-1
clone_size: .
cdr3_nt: TGCAGCGTTTTGGACAGTTTGAACACTGAAGCTTTCTTT
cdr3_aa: CSVLDSLNTEAFF

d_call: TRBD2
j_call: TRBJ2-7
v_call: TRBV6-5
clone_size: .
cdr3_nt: TGTGCCAGCGGGGCTAGCGGGAGCTACGAGCAGTACTTC
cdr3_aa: CASGASGSYEQYF

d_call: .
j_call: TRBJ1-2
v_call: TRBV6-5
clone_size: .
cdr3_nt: TGTGCCAGCAGTTACGCAGGGGTCTACTATGGCTACACCTTC
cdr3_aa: CASSYAGVYYGYTF

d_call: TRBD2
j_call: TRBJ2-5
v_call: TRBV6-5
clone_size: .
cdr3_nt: TGTGCCAGCAGTTCCCGTGGTAGCGGGGAAGAGACCCAGTACTTC
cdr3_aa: CASSSRGSGEETQYF

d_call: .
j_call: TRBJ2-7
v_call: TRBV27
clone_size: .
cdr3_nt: TGTGCCAGCAGTTTATCGGTAGCGGTTAAGTCCTACGAGCAGTACTTC
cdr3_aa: CASSLSVAVKSYEQYF

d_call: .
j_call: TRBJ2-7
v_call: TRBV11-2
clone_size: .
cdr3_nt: TGTGCCAGCAGCTTATACTCCTACGAGCAGTACTTC
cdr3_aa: CASSLYSYEQYF

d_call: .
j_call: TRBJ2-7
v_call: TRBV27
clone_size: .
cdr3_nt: TGTGCCAGCAGCACTACAGGGATTAGCTACGAGCAGTACTTC
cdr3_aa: CASSTTGISYEQYF

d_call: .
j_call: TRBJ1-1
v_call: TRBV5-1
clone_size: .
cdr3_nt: TGCGCCAGCAGCTTTGGGGCATCCTCTGAAGCTTTCTTT
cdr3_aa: CASSFGASSEAFF

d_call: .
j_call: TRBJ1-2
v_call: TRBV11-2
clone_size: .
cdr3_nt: TGTGCCAGCAGCTCACTGCGGGGGAGGCGCCGGACTAACTATGGCTACACCTTC
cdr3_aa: CASSSLRGRRRTNYGYTF

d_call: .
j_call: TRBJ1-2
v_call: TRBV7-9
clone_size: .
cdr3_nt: TGTGCCAGCAGTTTTGGGGCAGGCCGCAACTATGGCTACACCTTC
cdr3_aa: CASSFGAGRNYGYTF

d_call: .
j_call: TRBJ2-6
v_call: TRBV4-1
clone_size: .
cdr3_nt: TGCGCCAGCAGCCAAGCAGGGTCTGGGGCCAACGTCCTGACTTTC
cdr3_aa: CASSQAGSGANVLTF

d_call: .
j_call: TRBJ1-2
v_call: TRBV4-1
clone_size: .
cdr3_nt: TGCGCCAGCAGCCAACTCAGGGGTAACTATGGCTACACCTTC
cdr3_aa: CASSQLRGNYGYTF

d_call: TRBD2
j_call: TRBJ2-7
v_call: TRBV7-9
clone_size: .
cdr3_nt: TGTGCCAGCAGCTTAGGTCTAGCGGGGGGAAGATCCTACGAGCAGTACTTC
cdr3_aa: CASSLGLAGGRSYEQYF

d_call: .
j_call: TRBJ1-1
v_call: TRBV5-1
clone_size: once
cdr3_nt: TGCGCCAGCAGCCCAGCGACCGGGACGGGGGACACTGAAGCTTTCTTT
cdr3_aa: CASSPATGTGDTEAFF

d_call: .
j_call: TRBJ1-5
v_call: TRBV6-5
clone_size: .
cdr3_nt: TGTGCCAGCAGTTCCCCCGGGCAGCCCCAGCATTTT
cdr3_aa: CASSSPGQPQHF

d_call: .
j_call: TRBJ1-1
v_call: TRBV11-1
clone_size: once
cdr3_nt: TGTGCCAGCAGCTTAGACAGGGTTCCCACTGAAGCTTTCTTT
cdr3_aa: CASSLDRVPTEAFF

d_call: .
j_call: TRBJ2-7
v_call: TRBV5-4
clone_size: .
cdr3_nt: TGTGCCAGCAGCTTGGCCGAGGGAGTCTACGAGCAGTACTTC
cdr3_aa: CASSLAEGVYEQYF

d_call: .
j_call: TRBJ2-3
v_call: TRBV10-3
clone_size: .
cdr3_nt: TGTGCCACCGGGAGTCGACCACAGCCCACAGATACGCAGTATTTT
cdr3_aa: CATGSRPQPTDTQYF

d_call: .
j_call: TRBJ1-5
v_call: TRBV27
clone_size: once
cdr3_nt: TGTGCCAGCAGTTCACAGGGTGGGAATCAGCCCCAGCATTTT
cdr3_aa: CASSSQGGNQPQHF